A single sample gave rise to the 28 T cell receptor beta chains below, sequenced in a study of blood T cell repertoires in COVID-19. Assay: immunoSEQ multiplex PCR; the TCRdb copy retains only in-frame clones and omits some. This table has some 70,000 clones, more than 70% appearing once. The sequencing sample was made of PBMCs or T cells enriched from blood (not recorded which). These receptors all come from a woman aged 40 to 50 who had recovered from COVID-19.

The rearrangement joins TRBV12-5 to TRBJ2-2, with 7 bases lining up with TRBD1. The V gene end was trimmed by 8 bases and the J gene end by 4 bases; junction bases not matched to a gene: 4. The CDR3 totals 13 residues. CDR1 LGHNT and CDR2 FRNRAP come from the germline V gene. The CDR3 nucleotides read TGTGCTAGTTTTAGGGGGCTCACCGGGGAGCTGTTTTTT. This translates into CASFRGLTGELFF.

The J gene is TRBJ1-5, the V gene TRBV6-5; D gene unclear. The CDR3 runs 15 residues. Trimming took off 6 bases at V and 0 bases at J, with 12 bases between the two ends. Germline V gene lookup returns CDR1 MNHEY and CDR2 SVGAGI. Here the CDR3 reads CASSPSVNSNQPQHF. CDR3 coding DNA: TGTGCCAGCAGCCCCTCAGTTAATAGCAATCAGCCCCAGCATTTT.

The J gene is TRBJ1-3, the V gene TRBV4-2; TRBD1 is a possible D gene (6 bases). This CDR3 comprises 17 residues. The V end was cut by 0 bases, the J end by 0 bases, with 12 bases between. Germline CDR1 and CDR2: LGHNA and YNFKEQ. CDR3 in DNA: TGTGCCAGCAGCCAAGAAAGGGGGGGGCTCTCTGGAAACACCATATATTTT. As protein: CASSQERGGLSGNTIYF.

The rearrangement joins TRBV5-4 to TRBJ1-6; 8 bases match TRBD1. Trimming took 3 bases from V and 7 from J; bases not matched to a gene: 9. This CDR3 is 16 amino acids long. The germline V gene encodes CDR1 SGHNT and CDR2 YYREEE (reference sequence). Written as DNA, the CDR3 is TGTGCCAGCAGCTCCGTACCGGGACAGGTCAATTCACCCCTCCACTTT. Its translation: CASSSVPGQVNSPLHF.

The chain uses TRBV7-8 and TRBJ2-3; 9 bases agree with TRBD2. Trimming took 1 base from V and 5 from J; bases not matched to a gene: 1. The germline V gene has CDR1 SGHVS and CDR2 FQNEAQ. The CDR3 sequence is 14 residues long. The CDR3 DNA sequence: TGTGCCAGCAGCTTAGTGACTAGCGGAGATACGCAGTATTTT. Protein: CASSLVTSGDTQYF. Together with reference TRBV7-8 and TRBJ2-3, the CDR3 gives the full variable domain: GAGVSQSPRYKVAKRGQDVALRCDPISGHVSLFWYQQALGQGPEFLTYFQNEAQLDKSGLPSDRFFAERPEGSVSTLKIQRTQQEDSAVYLCASSLVTSGDTQYFGPGTRLTVL.

The CDR3 sequence is CASSSGTGGGQPQHF. CDR3 sequence (DNA): TGTGCCAGCAGCTCTGGTACAGGGGGCGGTCAGCCCCAGCATTTT. The genes are TRBV11-2 and TRBJ1-5; the match to TRBD1 covers 9 bases. The V and J ends lost 4 bases and 6 bases, in that order; junction bases with no gene match: 7. The CDR3 length is 15 residues. Germline loops: CDR1 SGHAT, CDR2 FQNNGV.

The rearrangement links TRBV19 to TRBJ2-5, with D possibly matching TRBD2 (5 bases). V lost 5 bases to trimming and J lost 3 bases, with 13 bases between them. The CDR3 loop spans 14 amino acids. The germline CDR1 and CDR2 sequences are LNHDA and SQIVND (reference sequence). The CDR3 DNA reads TGTGCCAGTAGTCCGACCGGGGTTGAAGAGACCCAGTACTTC. Its protein is CASSPTGVEETQYF.

The chain has TRBV15 and TRBJ1-1; 7 bases match TRBD1. Germline-derived CDR1 and CDR2 are LNHNV and YYDKDF (reference sequence). The CDR3 length is 15 residues. With 0 bases clipped from V and 1 base from J, the junction kept 2 bases outside the gene matches. The CDR3 bases are TGTGCCACCAGCAGAGAAGGGACAGCGAACACTGAAGCTTTCTTT. Protein product: CATSREGTANTEAFF. Complete variable domain (other parts from reference TRBV15 and TRBJ1-1): DAMVIQNPRYQVTQFGKPVTLSCSQTLNHNVMYWYQQKSSQAPKLLFHYYDKDFNNEADTPDNFQSRRPNTSFCFLDIRSPGLGDTAMYLCATSREGTANTEAFFGQGTRLTVV.

The chain carries TRBV13 and TRBJ1-2; TRBD1 aligns across 8 bases. V shed 2 bases, J shed 4 bases, and the junction held 9 bases outside the gene matches. Looked up from germline, CDR1 is PRHDT and CDR2 is FYEKMQ (reference sequence). The CDR3 has 16 amino acids. The CDR3: CASSLNRDRRSYGYTF. The CDR3 DNA follows: TGTGCCAGCAGCTTAAACCGGGACAGGCGATCCTATGGCTACACCTTC.

The genes are TRBV2 and TRBJ2-7; 8 bases are shared with TRBD1. Trimming cost V 5 bases and J 6 bases; bases outside gene matches: 0. CDR1 and CDR2 (germline): SNHLY, FYNNEI. The CDR3 covers 11 residues. The CDR3 protein is CASSTGGEQYF. CDR3 sequence (DNA): TGTGCCAGCAGTACAGGGGGCGAGCAGTACTTC. Looking up the rest from reference TRBV2 and TRBJ2-7 gives the full variable domain: EPEVTQTPSHQVTQMGQEVILRCVPISNHLYFYWYRQILGQKVEFLVSFYNNEISEKSEIFDDQFSVERPDGSNFTLKIRSTKLEDSAMYFCASSTGGEQYFGPGTRLTVT.

The CDR3 sequence is CASSYGQVYEQYF. CDR3 nucleotide sequence: TGTGCCAGCAGTTACGGGCAGGTTTACGAGCAGTACTTC. The genes are TRBV6-2 or TRBV6-3 and TRBJ2-7; the D is unclear. The CDR3 sequence is 13 residues long. Between the trimmed V and J ends, which lost 2 bases and 4 bases, there was a span of 9 bases. Germline CDR1 is MNHEY and CDR2 is SVGEGT.

The V and J genes are TRBV2 and TRBJ1-1; D unresolved. Per the germline V gene, CDR1 is SNHLY and CDR2 is FYNNEI. CDR3 size: 14 residues. Trimming took 3 bases from V and 3 from J, leaving 11 bases between them. This CDR3 reads CASSERVFDTEAFF. CDR3 nucleotides: TGTGCCAGCAGTGAGCGGGTGTTCGACACTGAAGCTTTCTTT. The entire variable domain, with the rest obtained from reference TRBV2 and TRBJ1-1, is as follows: EPEVTQTPSHQVTQMGQEVILRCVPISNHLYFYWYRQILGQKVEFLVSFYNNEISEKSEIFDDQFSVERPDGSNFTLKIRSTKLEDSAMYFCASSERVFDTEAFFGQGTRLTVV.

CDR3 amino acids: CASSIVGQGGNGYTF. The DNA of the CDR3 is TGTGCCAGTAGTATAGTGGGTCAGGGAGGCAATGGCTACACCTTC. The V gene is TRBV19, the J gene TRBJ1-2, with D possibly being TRBD1 (5 bases). The CDR3 extends over 15 amino acids. V was pared by 1 base and J by 6 bases, with 15 bases between. Germline-derived CDR1 and CDR2 are LNHDA and SQIVND (reference sequence).

The gene calls are TRBV6-4 and TRBJ1-1; D gene ambiguous. In germline, CDR1 is MRHNA, CDR2 SNTAGT. The CDR3 length is 13 residues. Trimming stripped 7 bases from V and 1 base from J, with 10 bases between. CDR3 sequence reads: CASTREANTEAFF. In DNA form, the CDR3 reads TGTGCCAGCACAAGAGAGGCGAACACTGAAGCTTTCTTT.

The J gene is TRBJ2-7, the V gene TRBV7-8; possible D gene TRBD2, 5 bases. Germline V gives CDR1 SGHVS, CDR2 FQNEAQ. The length of the CDR3 is 15 residues. Trimming stripped 7 bases from V and 3 bases from J, with 19 bases between. The CDR3 loop is CASILSAVGGYEQYF. CDR3 nucleotide sequence: TGTGCCAGCATTTTAAGCGCCGTAGGAGGCTACGAGCAGTACTTC.

The CDR3 nucleotides read TGTGCCAGTTGGGGGAGGATAGAGAATCAGCCCCAGCATTTT. The encoded protein is CASWGRIENQPQHF. V usage is TRBV6-5 and J usage is TRBJ1-5; TRBD1 might be the D (5 bases). Trimming pared 9 bases from V and 4 bases from J, leaving 16 bases between. This CDR3 comprises 14 residues. Germline V gene data show CDR1 as MNHEY and CDR2 as SVGAGI.

DNA of the CDR3: TGCGCCAGCAGTGAATATGAGCGGGGAGGCACAGATACGCAGTATTTT. It is translated as CASSEYERGGTDTQYF. This chain uses TRBV10-1 with TRBJ2-3, with 7 bases that match TRBD2. Germline V CDR1 and CDR2: WNHNN, SYGVQD (reference sequence). The CDR3 has 16 residues. The trim removed 3 bases at V and 1 base at J, leaving 7 bases unmatched.

The J gene is TRBJ2-1, the V gene TRBV10-3, with 13 bases lining up with TRBD2. This CDR3 comprises 18 residues. Per germline, CDR1 ENHRY and CDR2 SYGVKD. The junction had 8 bases not matched to a gene; V was cut back by 6 bases and J by 0 bases. CDR3: CAIRGLAGEISSYNEQFF. The CDR3 DNA sequence: TGTGCCATCAGAGGACTAGCGGGGGAGATCAGCTCCTACAATGAGCAGTTCTTC.

V usage is TRBV9 and J usage is TRBJ2-1; D is possibly TRBD1 (5 bases). Trimming shortened V by 2 bases and J by 4 bases, and 13 bases separated the two germline ends. This CDR3 has 15 residues. Germline V gives CDR1 SGDLS, CDR2 YYNGEE. The CDR3 sequence is CASSVWQGPYNEQFF. The DNA of the CDR3 is TGTGCCAGCAGCGTTTGGCAGGGCCCGTACAATGAGCAGTTCTTC.

This clone was observed a handful of times. CDR3 in amino acids: CASSPGLAGGLREQYF. The CDR3, as DNA: TGTGCCAGCAGCCCCGGACTAGCGGGGGGTTTGCGCGAGCAGTACTTC. This chain joins TRBV3-1 (or the pseudogene TRBV3-2) and TRBJ2-7, with 14 bases aligning to TRBD2. CDR3 length: 16 residues. Germline-derived CDR1 and CDR2 are LGHDT and YNNKEL (reference sequence). The ends lost 4 bases at V and 6 bases at J; junction bases unmatched: 8.

The genes are TRBV12-5 and TRBJ1-5; D perhaps matches TRBD1 (5 bases). The CDR3 totals 17 residues. The germline gives CDR1 LGHNT, CDR2 FRNRAP. V was pared by 7 bases and J by 0 bases, with 19 bases between. The CDR3 loop reads CASALPGGFGSNQPQHF. For the CDR3, the DNA is TGTGCTAGTGCCCTCCCCGGGGGGTTTGGTAGCAATCAGCCCCAGCATTTT.

V gene TRBV6-6 combines with J gene TRBJ2-2; 8 bases line up with TRBD1. Germline V gene lookup returns CDR1 MNHNY and CDR2 SVGAGI (reference sequence). The CDR3 extends over 15 amino acids. J lost 3 bases, V lost 5 bases, and 5 bases had no gene match. The CDR3 protein is CASSGLQGDTGELFF. CDR3 DNA: TGTGCCAGCAGTGGATTACAGGGGGACACCGGGGAGCTGTTTTTT.

The rearrangement uses TRBV5-1 and TRBJ1-4; 7 bases are shared with TRBD1. Trimming cost V 4 bases and J 3 bases; bases outside gene matches: 9. The CDR3 length is 16 residues. Germline CDR1 reads SGHRS; CDR2 reads YFSETQ. The CDR3 region is CASSIQGTGANEKLFF. CDR3 sequence (DNA): TGCGCCAGCAGCATACAGGGGACGGGGGCTAATGAAAAACTGTTTTTT.

This clone was observed a single time. J is TRBJ2-3 and V is TRBV6-5; D remains unclear. The CDR3 is made up of 13 amino acids. Germline V CDR1 and CDR2: MNHEY, SVGAGI. V gave up 2 bases and J gave up 3 bases, with 6 bases separating them. CDR3 DNA: TGTGCCAGCAGTTACGGGCGTACAGATACGCAGTATTTT. Residues: CASSYGRTDTQYF.

The V gene is TRBV11-3, the J gene TRBJ2-1, with 11 bases identical to TRBD2. From germline, CDR1 is SGHNT and CDR2 YENEEA. The J segment lost 14 bases and the V segment lost 5 bases, leaving 20 bases of the junction unmatched. This CDR3 has 17 residues. The CDR3: CASSRETLAGAPISEFF. CDR3 nucleotides: TGTGCCAGCAGCCGAGAGACACTAGCGGGGGCCCCAATTTCGGAGTTCTTC.

V is TRBV12-3 or TRBV12-4 and J is TRBJ1-2; the D gene is possibly TRBD1 (6 bases). The V end lost 5 bases, the J end lost 4 bases, and 11 bases lay between the germline ends. This CDR3 is 13 amino acids long. DNA for the CDR3: TGTGCCAGCAGTACTCAGGGGAGCTATGGCTACACCTTC. It yields the protein CASSTQGSYGYTF.

This rearrangement joins TRBV9 to TRBJ2-7, with TRBD2 matching over 7 bases. V dropped 0 bases and J dropped 5; count of bases not matched to a gene: 8. The CDR3 totals 15 residues. In germline, CDR1 is SGDLS, CDR2 YYNGEE. The CDR3 is CASSVGEGRGHEQYF. The CDR3 bases are TGTGCCAGCAGCGTAGGGGAGGGGCGGGGCCACGAGCAGTACTTC.

This clone was detected a few times. The chain recombines TRBV20-1 with TRBJ2-7, with D unclear. Germline V lookup: CDR1 DFQATT, CDR2 SNEGSKA (reference sequence). V lost 3 bases, J lost 7 bases, and 7 bases lay in between. This CDR3 has 10 amino acids. CDR3 loop: CSASPREQYF. The CDR3, as DNA: TGCAGTGCTAGCCCGCGTGAGCAGTACTTC.